This T cell receptor beta chain was captured by sequencing in a study of T cell repertoires in cytomegalovirus infection. Study-wide context: Recently identified HLA-C-restricted CMV epitopes were used, and well-studied HLA-B-restricted CMV epitopes were used as well. An indication of both CMV infection and matching HLA type came from public TCR beta signatures.

Overall study findings and caveats: Adding up the frequency of public TCR beta families identified people who carried CMV plus the relevant HLA. Clonotype analysis showed dominance of the ex vivo response by HLA-C-restricted CMV-specific TCR beta clonotypes.

The CDR3 loop spans 15 amino acids. Germline values: CDR1 SGHTA, CDR2 FQGNSA. J lost 6 bases, V lost 1 base, and 4 bases had no gene match. TCRdb reprocessed the reads with MiXCR, giving one entry per CDR3 protein. The table shows 50,000 or so distinct CDR3 sequences, with over 15% occurring only once. Remarks on this clonotype: Its matching antigen is unknown.

V usage is TRBV7-2 and J usage is TRBJ2-1; 9 bases fit TRBD2. The clonotype comes from a human donor in good health (CMV status not recorded). Some clones in this sample may be carry-over from other donors' samples. The specimen was CD8+ T cells from cultured PBMCs, collected from culture after CMV antigen stimulation. The CDR3 DNA reads as TGTGCCAGCAGCTTAGAAGCGGGGGGCATCAATGAGCAGTTCTTC. Its translation is CASSLEAGGINEQFF. Combining the CDR3 with reference TRBV7-2 and TRBJ2-1 gives the whole variable domain GAGVSQSPSNKVTEKGKDVELRCDPISGHTALYWYRQSLGQGLEFLIYFQGNSAPDKSGLPSDRFSAERTGGSVSTLTIQRTQQEDSAVYLCASSLEAGGINEQFFGPGTRLTVL.